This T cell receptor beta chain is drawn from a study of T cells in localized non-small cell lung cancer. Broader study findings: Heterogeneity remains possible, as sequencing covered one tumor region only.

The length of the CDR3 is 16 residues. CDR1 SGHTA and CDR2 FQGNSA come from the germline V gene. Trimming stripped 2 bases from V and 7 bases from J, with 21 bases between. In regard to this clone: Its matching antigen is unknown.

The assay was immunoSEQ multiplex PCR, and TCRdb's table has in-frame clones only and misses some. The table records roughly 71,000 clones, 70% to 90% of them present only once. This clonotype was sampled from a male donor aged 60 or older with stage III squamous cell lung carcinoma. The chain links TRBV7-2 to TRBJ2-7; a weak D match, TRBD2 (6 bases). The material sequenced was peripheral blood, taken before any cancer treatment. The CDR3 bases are TGTGCCAGCAGCTTAAATTGGGCGGGGCCCCAACGGGAGCAGTACTTC. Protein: CASSLNWAGPQREQYF.